This T cell receptor beta chain was captured by sequencing in a study of blood T cell repertoires in COVID-19 (dated by TCRdb to 2020 to 2022). Study-wide context: Samples from collaborators originated in the United States, Italy and Spain and spanned both the acute and convalescent phases of COVID-19. Samples were obtained from the ongoing ImmuneRACE study (first 160 participants) and from 1,200 or so subjects provided by 6 global collaborators. Where available, HLA class I and class II types were taken from metadata supplied by the sample provider and were not determined by assay-based typing. Nearly every sample came with metadata listing a de-identified subject ID, COVID-19 status, age in years and sex. The material from the prospective study consisted of cDNA or gDNA derived from T cells, B-cell-depleted T cells, or PBMCs. The repertoires were released in a freely available public database intended as a resource for research on the immune response to SARS-CoV-2. Deeply sampled blood TCRbeta repertoires from subjects exposed to, actively infected with, or recovered from COVID-19 were included in the dataset. Results and caveats for the whole study, not just this receptor: Clinical and demographic metadata were provided uncurated, with the amount varying by source and participant.

TCRbeta CDR3 regions were amplified from genomic DNA by means of the immunoSEQ Assay, a bias-controlled multiplex PCR. The source study handled its data this way. Within the assay, amplification of reference gene primers was used to estimate how many nucleated cells each sample contained. To quantify the absolute abundance of each unique TCRbeta CDR3 rearrangement, sequence reads were collapsed and filtered. For each sample, productive Simpson clonality was calculated as the square root of Simpson's diversity index over productive rearrangements. Entries here come from immuneACCESS through TCRdb and include only in-frame sequences with V and J called. Some clones fail to appear in such tables; in the studies checked, an unresolved V gene covers under half of the shortfall, and the cause of the remainder is unknown. V and J calls plus clone size are reproduced from that table; the DNA served to infer D and trimming. For this sample the table gives 55,000 to 70,000 clones, of which around 85% were detected only once. Of the sample, 7% to 9% is held by the ten largest clones.

Collaborating institutions collected whole blood in K2EDTA tubes following their own protocols. For TCRbeta analysis, collaborators shipped samples in one of three forms: frozen whole blood, isolated PBMCs, or DNA extracted from either of those sample types. Remarks on this clone: Which antigen it targets is not known. The input lacks base qualities; no much larger clone sits a single base away.

The receptor was isolated from a woman between 70 and 85 years old with active COVID-19. Sequencing used peripheral blood.

The DNA sequence is given as TGTGCCAGCAGCCAAGAGGGCCCAGGGCTGAACACTGAAGCTTTCTTT. Translated, it gives CASSQEGPGLNTEAFF. Recombination linked TRBV4-2 to TRBJ1-1; TRBD1 might be the D gene, on 5 matching bases. V loses 0 bases, J loses 0 bases, and the germline ends lie 11 bases apart. CDR1 and CDR2 are read off the germline V gene as LGHNA and YNFKEQ. The CDR3 runs 16 residues from the cysteine to the phenylalanine. The CDR3 DNA has 48 bases and is translated from base 1.